Following are 15 T cell receptor beta chains from one sample sequenced in a study of regulatory T cells in long-lasting Graves disease. Time point defined: persistent/refractory GD, antithyroid drugs over 5 years with positive TRAb. PBMC RNA was the source of the TCR library. In building TCR beta libraries, iRepertoire HTBI primers were used together with Arm-PCR of CDR3 regions. TCRdb processed the multiplex PCR reads anew with MiXCR; each CDR3 protein has one entry. This table holds fewer than 450,000 distinct CDR3 sequences, roughly a quarter found once. Sequenced here: peripheral blood mononuclear cells (PBMCs), sampled when the disease was refractory, from a patient treated with antithyroid drugs. Receptors originate from a female donor with Graves disease.

The chain uses TRBV11-1 and TRBJ2-2, with 7 nucleotides matching TRBD2. The CDR3 has 13 amino acids. V was pared by 7 bases and J by 3 bases, with 2 bases of the junction left unmatched. Germline CDR1 SGHAT, CDR2 FQDESV (reference sequence). CDR3 DNA sequence: TGTGCCAGCATTGGGAGGGACACCGGGGAGCTGTTTTTT. It specifies CASIGRDTGELFF.

This clonotype was counted ten times or more. The chain recombines TRBV28 with TRBJ1-5, with D tentatively TRBD1 (6 bases). The ends were cut back, 5 bases at V and 2 bases at J, with 16 bases in the middle. Germline lookup yields CDR1 MDHEN and CDR2 SYDVKM. The CDR3 contains 16 residues. CDR3 nucleotide sequence: TGTGCCAGCAGTCCTCATTCAGGGGCCGGCAATCAGCCCCAGCATTTT. It yields the protein CASSPHSGAGNQPQHF.

With regard to this clonotype: The CDR3 carries no conserved terminal phenylalanine or tryptophan, so it likely arises from a read error. The chain uses TRBV30 and TRBJ1-2; 8 nucleotides line up with TRBD1. V lost 3 bases, J lost 7 bases, and 10 bases stayed unmatched. Germline V gene data show CDR1 as GTSNPN and CDR2 as SVGIG (reference sequence). The CDR3 is made up of 14 amino acids. CDR3 region: CAWSAGGEVGGYTL. DNA for the CDR3: TGTGCCTGGAGCGCAGGGGGCGAGGTAGGTGGCTACACCCTC.

This clonotype was observed a handful of times. The chain employs TRBV6-2 or TRBV6-3 and TRBJ2-2; 9 bases match TRBD2. V gave up 4 bases and J gave up 7 bases; unmatched junction bases: 13. CDR1 is MNHEY, CDR2 SVGEGT, per germline. The CDR3 is made up of 17 amino acids. The CDR3 reads CASSWGSGSAKGGELFF. The DNA for the CDR3 is TGTGCCAGCAGTTGGGGTAGCGGGAGCGCCAAGGGCGGGGAGCTGTTTTTT.

V is TRBV30 and J is TRBJ1-6; no firm D call. V lost 7 bases, J lost 10 bases, and 20 bases lay in between. The CDR3 totals 14 residues. The V gene's germline CDR1 is GTSNPN and CDR2 SVGIG (reference sequence). The CDR3 DNA follows: TGTGCCTACTCGACCGCGCCTGCAGGATCACCCCTCCACTTT. Amino acids: CAYSTAPAGSPLHF.

Notes on this clonotype: This may be a read error, as it is one base from a much larger clone. This chain uses TRBV28 with TRBJ1-2; D is unresolved. This CDR3 spans 13 amino acids. The germline CDR1 and CDR2 sequences are MDHEN and SYDVKM. V gave up 5 bases and J gave up 3 bases, with 10 bases separating them. The CDR3 is CASSPRIDYGYTF. The CDR3 region has the DNA TGTGCCAGCAGTCCCAGGATAGACTATGGCTACACCTTC.

The table lists this clonotype with many counts. This rearrangement joins TRBV27 to TRBJ2-1; TRBD2 matches 8 bases. Germline assignment: CDR1 MNHEY and CDR2 SMNVEV (reference sequence). Trimming cost V 5 bases and J 2 bases; bases outside gene matches: 5. The CDR3 runs to 15 residues. The CDR3 spells CASSTSGRTYNEQFF. The CDR3 bases are TGTGCCAGCAGTACGAGCGGGAGAACCTACAATGAGCAGTTCTTC.

This clonotype was counted ten times or more. This chain connects TRBV11-2 to TRBJ2-3; TRBD2 agrees at 11 bases. There are 18 residues in the CDR3. Germline trimming cut 4 bases from V and 4 bases from J; bases unmatched to any gene: 13. Germline lookup yields CDR1 SGHAT and CDR2 FQNNGV. CDR3 amino acids: CASSSLRQLAGVADTQYF. CDR3 coding DNA: TGTGCCAGCAGCTCACTCCGTCAACTAGCGGGAGTGGCAGATACGCAGTATTTT.

This clonotype showed up just a few times. The chain uses TRBV7-2 and TRBJ2-7, with TRBD2 matching 14 bases. This CDR3 is 13 amino acids long. The V segment lost 5 bases and the J segment 9 bases; nucleotides outside the gene matches: 3. Germline loops: CDR1 SGHTA, CDR2 FQGNSA. The CDR3 protein is CASSLGLAGVQYF. DNA for the CDR3: TGTGCCAGCAGCCTGGGACTAGCGGGAGTGCAGTACTTC.

This rearrangement joins TRBV6-5 to TRBJ1-1; the D is unclear. V was pared by 2 bases and J by 4 bases, with 11 bases between. This CDR3 has 14 residues. Germline V gene lookup returns CDR1 MNHEY and CDR2 SVGAGI. As DNA, the CDR3 is TGTGCCAGCAGTTACGGGTCGTTCGGCACTGAAGCTTTCTTT. It specifies CASSYGSFGTEAFF.

In this sample, this clonotype turned up many times. V gene TRBV6-9 combines with J gene TRBJ2-2; 8 nucleotides match TRBD2. The CDR3 spans 16 residues. Germline V lookup: CDR1 MNHGY, CDR2 SVAAGI. V trimming: 3 bases; J trimming: 5 bases; junction bases outside the gene matches: 8. Written as DNA, the CDR3 is TGTGCCAGCAGTTACTCTTCAGCGGGAGCGACCGGGGAGCTGTTTTTT. Translated, it gives CASSYSSAGATGELFF.

The chain joins TRBV20-1 to TRBJ2-3, with 12 bases fitting TRBD2. Per germline, CDR1 DFQATT and CDR2 SNEGSKA (reference sequence). This CDR3 contains 13 residues. CDR3 sequence: CSQLAGGEDTQYF. The DNA of the CDR3 is TGCAGCCAACTAGCGGGGGGTGAAGATACGCAGTATTTT.

This chain uses TRBV7-2 with TRBJ2-2; D remains ambiguous. Germline values: CDR1 SGHTA, CDR2 FQGNSA. This CDR3 comprises 11 residues. Trimming took off 1 base at V and 10 bases at J, with 4 bases between the two ends. This CDR3 reads CASSLVAELFF. The CDR3 nucleotides are TGTGCCAGCAGCTTAGTGGCGGAGCTGTTTTTT.

Concerning this clonotype: Mismatch with germline at one junction end may stem from a read error. The chain has TRBV30 and TRBJ1-3, with D hard to call. The CDR3 covers 12 residues. Germline loops: CDR1 GTSNPN, CDR2 SVGIG (reference sequence). In nucleotides, the CDR3 is TGTGCCTGGAGCACCTCTGCAAACACCATATATTTT. Its protein is CAWSTSANTIYF.

This clonotype was picked up a small number of times. The rearrangement joins TRBV6-1 to TRBJ2-7; perhaps TRBD1 as D (6 bases). CDR3 size: 15 residues. Germline V gives CDR1 MNHNS, CDR2 SASEGT. V was cut by 7 bases and J by 4 bases, with 20 bases left in between. CDR3 sequence: CASTEFPGHTYEQYF. The CDR3 DNA sequence: TGTGCCAGCACCGAATTCCCGGGACACACTTACGAGCAGTACTTC.